Below are 18 T cell receptor beta chains sequenced from a single sample in a study of T cell repertoires in aging, cancer and after chemotherapy. Amplification of TCR beta used genomic DNA extracted from peripheral blood. Multiplex touch-down PCR with TRB-A/B primers amplified rearranged V-D-J TRB sequences. Each CDR3 protein gets one entry after TCRdb re-called the multiplex PCR reads with MiXCR. The repertoire consists of some 2,700 distinct CDR3 sequences, with 54% occurring once and the leading ten covering around 69%. Specimen: blood. Receptor source: a human donor with a blood cancer.

The chain joins TRBV5-1 to TRBJ1-1, with unresolved D. Trimming shortened V by 4 bases and J by 5 bases, and 9 bases separated the two germline ends. This CDR3 is 12 amino acids long. Germline values: CDR1 SGHRS, CDR2 YFSETQ. The CDR3 region has the DNA TGCGCCAGCAGCCTACGTACGACTGAAGCTTTCTTT. It is translated as CASSLRTTEAFF.

The chain has TRBV18 and TRBJ1-5; D is possibly TRBD1 (6 bases). The CDR3 loop spans 17 amino acids. Trimming removed 2 bases from V and 5 bases from J, with 19 bases in between. CDR1 is KGHSH and CDR2 is LQKENI in the germline V gene. The CDR3 spells CASSPTTPGEGDQPQHF. CDR3 nucleotide sequence: TGTGCCAGCTCACCAACTACTCCAGGGGAAGGAGATCAGCCCCAGCATTTT.

The rearrangement uses TRBV19 and TRBJ1-5, with no clear D. V gave up 2 bases and J gave up 0 bases, with 8 bases separating them. There are 15 residues in the CDR3. In germline, CDR1 is LNHDA, CDR2 SQIVND (reference sequence). CDR3 sequence reads: CASSIMGHSNQPQHF. The CDR3 DNA reads as TGTGCCAGTAGTATAATGGGTCATAGCAATCAGCCCCAGCATTTT.

The CDR3 region is CSGEGEGTDTQYF. CDR3 DNA: TGCAGCGGGGAGGGGGAGGGCACAGATACGCAGTATTTT. V gene TRBV29-1 combines with J gene TRBJ2-3; D might be TRBD2 (7 bases). Germline CDR1 SQVTM, CDR2 ANQGSEA. This CDR3 is built from 13 residues. V was shortened by 7 bases and J by 1 base, with 12 bases between the two germline ends.

This chain connects TRBV5-4 to TRBJ2-7; no firm D call. Looked up from germline, CDR1 is SGHNT and CDR2 is YYREEE (reference sequence). Deletions cut 0 bases from V and 2 bases from J, with 12 bases between. The CDR3 runs to 15 residues. The chain's CDR3 is CASSLAKGSPYEQYF. Here the CDR3 DNA reads TGTGCCAGCAGCTTGGCCAAAGGCAGCCCCTACGAGCAGTACTTC.

Points on this clonotype: At one end, the junction sequence differs from germline, possibly due to a read error. This chain's CDR3 is CASSLLTGGAGILREQFF. The CDR3 nucleotides read TGCGCCAGCAGCTTATTGACAGGGGGCGCCGGAATTTTGCGGGAGCAGTTCTTC. The chain joins TRBV5-6 to TRBJ2-1; 10 bases map to TRBD1. The CDR3 runs to 18 residues. The germline V gene has CDR1 SGHDT and CDR2 YYEEEE. The entire variable domain, with the rest obtained from reference TRBV5-6 and TRBJ2-1, is as follows: DAGVTQSPTHLIKTRGQQVTLRCSPKSGHDTVSWYQQALGQGPQFIFQYYEEEERQRGNFPDRFSGHQFPNYSSELNVNALLLGDSALYLCASSLLTGGAGILREQFFGPGTRLTVL.

This clonotype has a handful of counts. The chain links TRBV12-3 or TRBV12-4 to TRBJ2-7, with TRBD1 identical over 8 bases. J gave up 6 bases and V 5 bases, and 3 bases lay outside the gene matches. The CDR3 sequence is 12 residues long. Here the CDR3 DNA reads TGTGCCAGCAGTGACAGGGGCCGCGAGCAGTACTTC. This codes for CASSDRGREQYF.

The V call is TRBV6-5, the J call TRBJ1-3; D gene uncertain. Germline V gene data show CDR1 as MNHEY and CDR2 as SVGAGI. The CDR3 contains 14 residues. Trimming cost V 2 bases and J 4 bases, with 9 bases left between them. The CDR3 loop reads CASSYGLTGNTIYF. The CDR3 DNA reads as TGTGCCAGCAGTTACGGCCTAACCGGAAACACCATATATTTT.

This clonotype was recorded a few times. This chain joins TRBV6-6 and TRBJ2-3; TRBD1 aligns across 9 bases. The V gene end was trimmed by 0 bases and the J gene end by 6 bases; junction bases not matched to a gene: 7. The V gene's germline CDR1 is MNHNY and CDR2 SVGAGI (reference sequence). This CDR3 is built from 16 residues. Here the CDR3 DNA reads TGTGCCAGCAGTTACTCTTTAACAGGGGGCCAGGATACGCAGTATTTT. This codes for CASSYSLTGGQDTQYF.

CDR3 sequence reads: CASTPGGTGKYEQYF. The CDR3 bases are TGTGCCAGCACCCCTGGAGGGACGGGAAAGTACGAGCAGTACTTC. The rearrangement joins TRBV6-6 to TRBJ2-7; perhaps TRBD2 as D (6 bases). V lost 7 bases to trimming and J lost 4 bases, with 20 bases between them. The CDR3 is 15 residues long. Germline CDR1 is MNHNY and CDR2 is SVGAGI (reference sequence).

The chain couples TRBV6-1 to TRBJ1-2; TRBD1 matches at 8 bases. Unmatched junction bases numbered 14, after V lost 0 bases and J lost 5 bases. The CDR3 covers 18 residues. Germline CDR1 MNHNS, CDR2 SASEGT. CDR3 region: CASSEAPGQALLTYGYTF. As DNA, the CDR3 is TGTGCCAGCAGTGAAGCGCCGGGACAGGCTCTCCTGACTTATGGCTACACCTTC.

The chain joins TRBV30 to TRBJ2-7; D might be TRBD1 or TRBD2, each matching 5 bases. V was pared by 2 bases and J by 0 bases, with 14 bases between. The V gene's germline CDR1 is GTSNPN and CDR2 SVGIG (reference sequence). CDR3 length: 15 amino acids. In DNA form, the CDR3 reads TGTGCCTGGAGTCCCCCGGGACGGAGCTCCTACGAGCAGTACTTC. Its protein product is CAWSPPGRSSYEQYF. The whole variable domain, remainder taken from reference TRBV30 and TRBJ2-7, is SQTIHQWPATLVQPVGSPLSLECTVEGTSNPNLYWYRQAAGRGLQLLFYSVGIGQISSEVPQNLSASRPQDRQFILSSKKLLLSDSGFYLCAWSPPGRSSYEQYFGPGTRLTVT.

This clonotype came up once. This chain links TRBV14 with TRBJ2-1, with D uncertain. This CDR3 spans 15 amino acids. The V end lost 4 bases, the J end lost 7 bases, and 17 bases lay between the germline ends. Germline CDR1 is SGHDN and CDR2 is FVKESK. The CDR3 loop is CASSLGRYLRNEQFF. CDR3 nucleotide sequence: TGTGCCAGCAGCCTCGGACGGTACCTACGGAATGAGCAGTTCTTC.

The chain employs TRBV20-1 and TRBJ1-2; 10 nucleotides agree with TRBD1. This CDR3 is 15 amino acids long. Looked up from germline, CDR1 is DFQATT and CDR2 is SNEGSKA (reference sequence). Trimming took 1 base from V and 6 from J; bases not matched to a gene: 8. CDR3 nucleotide sequence: TGCAGTGCTAGAGCCAGACAGGGGGCAGTACATGGCTACACCTTC. Its protein product is CSARARQGAVHGYTF.

Worth noting for this clonotype: The conserved phenylalanine or tryptophan is not found at the CDR3 terminus, so this likely reflects a read error. The limits of the CDR3 on the DNA are not certain, so only TCRdb's listed CDR3 is given. CDR3 amino acids: CASSAPTGTGSI. The rearrangement uses TRBV6-1 and TRBJ2-4; the table's D gene call, TRBD1, was not cross checked with the DNA. Ends included, the CDR3 has 12 residues. Germline V CDR1 and CDR2: MNHNS, SASEGT.

The genes are TRBV30 and TRBJ1-1; 8 bases match TRBD1. CDR1 is GTSNPN, CDR2 SVGIG, per germline (reference sequence). The CDR3 extends over 12 amino acids. The V and J ends lost 6 bases and 8 bases, in that order; junction bases with no gene match: 8. The DNA of the CDR3 is TGTGCCTGCAGCGACAGGGGCACGGAAGCTTTCTTT. This encodes CACSDRGTEAFF.

This clonotype was detected a few times. This chain connects TRBV30 to TRBJ2-7, with D unresolved. Between the trimmed V and J ends, which lost 2 bases and 5 bases, there was a span of 10 bases. The CDR3 length is 12 residues. From germline, CDR1 is GTSNPN and CDR2 SVGIG (reference sequence). The CDR3 DNA sequence: TGTGCCTGGAGTTTTGGGCCGGACGAGCAGTACTTC. It is translated as CAWSFGPDEQYF.

This chain joins TRBV6-5 and TRBJ1-6; D gene ambiguous. V was trimmed by 5 bases and J by 6 bases, leaving 17 bases between them. The CDR3 consists of 16 residues. Germline V gene lookup returns CDR1 MNHEY and CDR2 SVGAGI. CDR3 in amino acids: CASSRLTARGNSPLHF. DNA for the CDR3: TGTGCCAGCAGTCGACTAACGGCGCGGGGTAATTCACCCCTCCACTTT.